This entry lists 21 T cell receptor beta chains sequenced from one sample in a study of blood T cell repertoires in COVID-19. Only in-frame clones appear in the TCRdb table, and some are missing; sequencing was by immunoSEQ multiplex PCR. The repertoire consists of about 90,000 clones, with around 90% occurring once and the leading ten covering approximately 3.6%. The sample taken for sequencing was peripheral blood. These receptors were collected from a woman in her 70s with acute or convalescent COVID-19.

The chain links TRBV19 to TRBJ2-1, with 14 nucleotides matching TRBD2. V shed 7 bases, J shed 7 bases, and the junction held 6 bases outside the gene matches. The CDR3 spans 15 residues. Germline V lookup: CDR1 LNHDA, CDR2 SQIVND (reference sequence). This CDR3 reads CASTPGLAGGNEQFF. The CDR3 coding sequence is TGTGCCAGTACCCCCGGACTAGCGGGAGGTAATGAGCAGTTCTTC.

The gene calls are TRBV28 and TRBJ2-1, with 11 bases matching TRBD2. CDR3 size: 16 residues. In germline, CDR1 is MDHEN, CDR2 SYDVKM. Germline trimming cut 6 bases from V and 4 bases from J; bases unmatched to any gene: 8. CDR3 coding DNA: TGTGCCAGCAGACGCCGACTAGCGGGGTCATACAATGAGCAGTTCTTC. It codes for CASRRRLAGSYNEQFF.

The chain uses TRBV19 and TRBJ1-6; TRBD1 matches 7 bases. The CDR3 consists of 15 residues. V shed 7 bases, J shed 10 bases, and the junction held 13 bases outside the gene matches. Germline CDR1 reads LNHDA; CDR2 reads SQIVND (reference sequence). The CDR3 reads CASNLSDRVGSPLHF. As DNA, the CDR3 is TGTGCCAGTAATCTCTCCGACAGGGTCGGGTCACCCCTCCACTTT.

This clone was detected a few times. The J gene is TRBJ1-4, the V gene TRBV18, with D perhaps TRBD1 (5 bases). CDR1 is KGHSH, CDR2 LQKENI, per germline. Trimming took 3 bases from V and 7 from J, leaving 12 bases between them. The CDR3 runs to 14 residues. CDR3 coding DNA: TGTGCCAGCTCACCGGCGGGGCGGGTTGAAAAACTGTTTTTT. Its translation: CASSPAGRVEKLFF.

The rearrangement joins TRBV4-1 to TRBJ1-5; D not resolved. Trimming removed 0 bases at V and 6 bases at J, with 12 bases between. Germline V gene data show CDR1 as MGHRA and CDR2 as YSYEKL. The CDR3 runs to 15 residues. The CDR3 here is CASSQDGGSPQPQHF. The CDR3 coding sequence is TGCGCCAGCAGCCAAGACGGAGGGTCCCCTCAGCCCCAGCATTTT.

This chain joins TRBV5-1 and TRBJ2-7, with TRBD1 identical over 10 bases. V gave up 0 bases and J gave up 7 bases; unmatched junction bases: 1. The germline V gene has CDR1 SGHRS and CDR2 YFSETQ. CDR3 length: 13 amino acids. For the CDR3, the DNA is TGCGCCAGCAGCTTGGGACAGGGGGCAGAGCAGTACTTC. Its translation: CASSLGQGAEQYF.

The chain is built from TRBV6-1 and TRBJ1-5; TRBD1 agrees at 10 bases. Losses at the gene ends were 1 base for V and 4 bases for J; bases not matched to a gene: 10. CDR1 is MNHNS, CDR2 SASEGT, per germline. CDR3 length: 18 amino acids. As DNA, the CDR3 is TGTGCCAGCAGTGAAGATCTGAGACAGGGGGCTTCAAATCAGCCCCAGCATTTT. As protein: CASSEDLRQGASNQPQHF.

A note on this clone: This CDR3 is also generated by other DNA sequences in the sample. The chain is built from TRBV7-9 and TRBJ2-5; TRBD1 agrees at 7 bases. Germline V gene lookup returns CDR1 SEHNR and CDR2 FQNEAQ (reference sequence). Trimming took 3 bases from V and 0 from J; bases not matched to a gene: 4. The CDR3 is made up of 15 amino acids. As DNA, the CDR3 is TGTGCCAGCAGCTTCGGTACAGGGGACCAAGAGACCCAGTACTTC. Protein: CASSFGTGDQETQYF.

The chain employs TRBV27 and TRBJ1-6; 10 bases are shared with TRBD1. Unmatched junction bases numbered 18, after V lost 4 bases and J lost 9 bases. The CDR3 length is 19 residues. Germline V gene data show CDR1 as MNHEY and CDR2 as SMNVEV (reference sequence). The CDR3 is CASSSSRQGANLAISPLHF. CDR3 nucleotides: TGTGCCAGCAGTTCCTCCCGACAGGGGGCCAACCTCGCGATTTCACCCCTCCACTTT.

The V and J genes are TRBV9 and TRBJ1-2; possible D gene TRBD1, 6 bases. The V end lost 4 bases, the J end lost 4 bases, and 11 bases lay between the germline ends. This CDR3 contains 13 residues. CDR1 is SGDLS and CDR2 is YYNGEE in the germline V gene. The CDR3 nucleotides read TGTGCCAGCAGCATGGACAGCCTCTATGGCTACACCTTC. This encodes CASSMDSLYGYTF.

The CDR3 loop is CSAGTSGYTF. The DNA for the CDR3 is TGCAGTGCGGGGACATCGGGCTACACCTTC. The V call is TRBV20-1, the J call TRBJ1-2, with D possibly TRBD1 on 6 matching bases. Germline V gene lookup returns CDR1 DFQATT and CDR2 SNEGSKA (reference sequence). CDR3 length: 10 amino acids. With 6 bases removed from V and 8 bases from J, the gap between germline ends came to 10 bases.

The CDR3 nucleotides are TGTGCCAGCCGACCCCTGGGCAGGGGCAGTTTCGGTTCAACTGAAGCTTTCTTT. Protein: CASRPLGRGSFGSTEAFF. The V gene is TRBV13, the J gene TRBJ1-1; maybe TRBD1 (6 bases). CDR1 and CDR2 (germline): PRHDT, FYEKMQ (reference sequence). V lost 8 bases to trimming and J lost 5 bases, with 30 bases between them. The CDR3 contains 18 residues.

The genes are TRBV30 and TRBJ2-6; D call uncertain. This CDR3 is built from 15 residues. Germline values: CDR1 GTSNPN, CDR2 SVGIG (reference sequence). Trimming pared 2 bases from V and 0 bases from J, leaving 8 bases between. The CDR3 protein is CAWSTGSSGANVLTF. DNA for the CDR3: TGTGCCTGGAGTACCGGGTCCTCTGGGGCCAACGTCCTGACTTTC.

The rearrangement joins TRBV25-1 to TRBJ1-5; 8 nucleotides agree with TRBD1. The V gene end was trimmed by 4 bases and the J gene end by 5 bases; junction bases not matched to a gene: 4. Germline-derived CDR1 and CDR2 are MGHDK and SYGVNS. This CDR3 contains 14 residues. CDR3 loop: CASSGAGGDQPQHF. Here the CDR3 DNA reads TGTGCCAGCAGTGGGGCAGGGGGCGATCAGCCCCAGCATTTT.

The rearrangement joins TRBV5-4 to TRBJ2-2; TRBD2 matches at 13 bases. The CDR3 loop spans 17 amino acids. Germline V gene data show CDR1 as SGHNT and CDR2 as YYREEE (reference sequence). V gave up 4 bases and J gave up 0 bases; unmatched junction bases: 3. In DNA form, the CDR3 reads TGTGCCAGCAGCGCGACTAGCGGGAGGCCGAACACCGGGGAGCTGTTTTTT. This sequence encodes CASSATSGRPNTGELFF.

The V call is TRBV4-1, the J call TRBJ1-2; a possible D gene is TRBD1 (5 bases). The V and J ends lost 0 bases and 3 bases respectively, with 8 bases between them. CDR3 size: 14 residues. Germline loops: CDR1 MGHRA, CDR2 YSYEKL. CDR3 amino acids: CASSQEGRDYGYTF. The CDR3, as DNA: TGCGCCAGCAGCCAAGAAGGCAGGGACTATGGCTACACCTTC.

The chain is built from TRBV28 and TRBJ1-5; perhaps TRBD1 as D (6 bases). The CDR3 runs to 15 residues. With 4 bases removed from V and 2 bases from J, the gap between germline ends came to 12 bases. The germline V gene encodes CDR1 MDHEN and CDR2 SYDVKM. CDR3 nucleotides: TGTGCCAGCAGTTATACAGGGCTACGCAATCAGCCCCAGCATTTT. Translated: CASSYTGLRNQPQHF. The full variable domain, in which reference TRBV28 and TRBJ1-5 provide the parts outside the CDR3, is DVKVTQSSRYLVKRTGEKVFLECVQDMDHENMFWYRQDPGLGLRLIYFSYDVKMKEKGDIPEGYSVSREKKERFSLILESASTNQTSMYLCASSYTGLRNQPQHFGDGTRLSIL.

The CDR3 DNA reads as TGTGCCAGCAGCTTTACAGGGGGCTACACCGGGGAGCTGTTTTTT. Its translation is CASSFTGGYTGELFF. The rearrangement links TRBV11-2 to TRBJ2-2, with 9 bases identical to TRBD1. CDR1 is SGHAT, CDR2 FQNNGV, per germline. The trim removed 3 bases at V and 3 bases at J, leaving 2 bases unmatched. The CDR3 covers 15 residues.

This sequence joins TRBV4-1 and TRBJ1-2; 9 positions match TRBD1. Germline lookup yields CDR1 MGHRA and CDR2 YSYEKL. The CDR3 sequence is 16 residues long. Losses at the gene ends were 1 base for V and 12 bases for J; bases not matched to a gene: 15. The CDR3: CASSQGTGTGKTSNTF. The CDR3 nucleotides are TGCGCCAGCAGCCAAGGAACCGGGACAGGGAAGACCTCCAACACCTTC.

The V call is TRBV3-1 (or the pseudogene TRBV3-2), the J call TRBJ2-1; 10 bases agree with TRBD2. V was clipped by 8 bases and J by 3 bases; unmatched bases: 19. Germline CDR1 and CDR2: LGHDT and YNNKEL (reference sequence). CDR3 length: 19 residues. The CDR3 sequence is CASGRLAGPPGRSYNEQFF. CDR3 bases: TGTGCCAGCGGCCGACTAGCGGGTCCCCCAGGTCGTAGCTACAATGAGCAGTTCTTC.

The rearrangement links TRBV28 to TRBJ2-7; TRBD2 aligns across 9 bases. The germline gives CDR1 MDHEN, CDR2 SYDVKM. The CDR3 extends over 14 amino acids. V shed 5 bases and J 5 bases; nucleotides not matched to a gene: 7. The CDR3 DNA sequence: TGTGCCAGCAGTGTTAGCGGGGGTATTCACGAGCAGTACGTC. This sequence encodes CASSVSGGIHEQYV.